Below are 2 T cell receptor beta chains sequenced from a single sample in a study of cytomegalovirus exposure and HLA in healthy donors. The PCR was carried out with 60 Vbeta primers and 13 Jbeta primers. Assay used: immunoSEQ multiplex PCR; TCRdb lists only in-frame clones, some missing. Of roughly 110,000 clones in the sample, roughly 70% were seen once. Sequenced input: PBMCs. These receptors all come from a woman in her 30s in good health and CMV-seronegative.

V usage is TRBV29-1 and J usage is TRBJ1-1, with D unresolved. Trimming took 6 bases from V and 1 from J, leaving 15 bases between them. The CDR3 runs 14 residues. Germline CDR1 is SQVTM and CDR2 is ANQGSEA. CDR3 coding DNA: TGCAGCGTCCTCTGGACGGGATCGAACACTGAAGCTTTCTTT. It yields the protein CSVLWTGSNTEAFF.

The V and J genes are TRBV19 and TRBJ1-6; the D gene is possibly TRBD1 (6 bases). Trimming left V 5 bases short and J 0 bases short, with 14 bases between. The CDR3 consists of 17 residues. CDR1 and CDR2 (germline): LNHDA, SQIVND (reference sequence). The DNA for the CDR3 is TGTGCCAGTAGTCCTCGGGACACCCGCTCCTATAATTCACCCCTCCACTTT. This encodes CASSPRDTRSYNSPLHF.